Here is one T cell receptor beta chain with its context. Its antigen is not known. Produced via immunoSEQ multiplex PCR; TCRdb's table is partial and in-frame only. The sample records tens of thousands of clones, 80% to 95% being singletons. Germline V gene data show CDR1 as MDHEN and CDR2 as SYDVKM. V was clipped by 7 bases and J by 5 bases; unmatched bases: 5. This CDR3 contains 13 residues. The sample originates from a study of OX40 agonist ivuxolimab in advanced cancers. Study-level information: Patients undergoing dose escalation presented with hepatocellular carcinoma, melanoma, renal cell or head and neck cancer.

Notes on the study in general: The average count of expanded clones was higher among CD8+ T cells than among CD4+. Antigen specificity remained undetermined for the expanded peripheral T cells.

J is TRBJ2-1 and V is TRBV28; 7 bases map to TRBD2. This TCR was recovered from an adult with an advanced solid tumor such as melanoma, head and neck, liver or kidney cancer. Here the sequenced sample was CD4+ or CD8+ T cells sorted from blood, taken in a trial of the OX40 agonist ivuxolimab. The CDR3 is CASIASGNNEQFF. The CDR3 DNA reads as TGTGCCAGCATCGCTAGCGGAAACAATGAGCAGTTCTTC.